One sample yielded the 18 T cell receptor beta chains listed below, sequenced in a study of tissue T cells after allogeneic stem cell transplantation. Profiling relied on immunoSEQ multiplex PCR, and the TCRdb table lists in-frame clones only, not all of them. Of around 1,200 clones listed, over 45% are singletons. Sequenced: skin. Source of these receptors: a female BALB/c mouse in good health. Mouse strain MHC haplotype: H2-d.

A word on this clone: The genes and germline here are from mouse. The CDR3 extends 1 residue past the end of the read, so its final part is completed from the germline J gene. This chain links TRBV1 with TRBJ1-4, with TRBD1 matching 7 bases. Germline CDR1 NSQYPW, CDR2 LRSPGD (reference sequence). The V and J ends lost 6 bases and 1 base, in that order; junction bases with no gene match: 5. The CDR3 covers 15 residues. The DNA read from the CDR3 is TGCACCTGCAGCCCTGACAGGGATTCCAACGAAAGATTATTT. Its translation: CTCSPDRDSNERLF. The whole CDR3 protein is CTCSPDRDSNERLFF.

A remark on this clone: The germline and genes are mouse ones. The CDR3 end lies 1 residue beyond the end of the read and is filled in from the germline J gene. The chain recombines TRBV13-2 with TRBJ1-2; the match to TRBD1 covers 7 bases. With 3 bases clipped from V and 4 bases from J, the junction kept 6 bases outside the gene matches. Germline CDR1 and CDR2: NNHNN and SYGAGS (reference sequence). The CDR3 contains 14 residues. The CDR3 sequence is CASGVQGGGSDYTF. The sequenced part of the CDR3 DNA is TGTGCCAGCGGTGTTCAGGGGGGCGGCTCCGACTACACC.

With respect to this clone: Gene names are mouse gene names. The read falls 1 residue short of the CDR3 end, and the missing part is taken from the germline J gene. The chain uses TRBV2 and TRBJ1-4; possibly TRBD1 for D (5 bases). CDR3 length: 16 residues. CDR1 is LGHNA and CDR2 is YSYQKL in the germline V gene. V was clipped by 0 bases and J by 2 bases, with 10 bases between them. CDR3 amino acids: CASSQDRGRSNERLFF. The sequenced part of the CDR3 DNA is TGTGCCAGCAGCCAAGATCGGGGCCGGTCCAACGAAAGATTATTT.

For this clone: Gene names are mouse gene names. Incomplete CDR3 DNA: TGTGCCAGCGGGCAGGGTGGCAACCAGGCTCCGCTT. Its translation is CASGQGGNQAPL. The entire CDR3 protein reads CASGQGGNQAPLF. The chain carries TRBV13-2 and TRBJ1-5; perhaps TRBD1 as D (5 bases). The sequence runs out 1 residue before the end of the CDR3; the remainder is reconstructed from the germline J gene. CDR1 is NNHNN and CDR2 is SYGAGS in the germline V gene (reference sequence). CDR3 length: 13 residues. V was shortened by 5 bases and J by 3 bases, with 9 bases between the two germline ends.

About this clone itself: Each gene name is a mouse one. CDR3 DNA (partial): TGTGCCAGCAGTGGACAGGGGTATACAGAAGTCTTC. Residues: CASSGQGYTEVF. The CDR3 in full is CASSGQGYTEVFF. This chain joins TRBV13-3 and TRBJ1-1, with 8 bases fitting TRBD1. Read sequence stops 1 residue before the CDR3 end, and the germline J gene provides the missing end. There are 13 residues in the CDR3. V lost 3 bases and J lost 5; bases outside the gene matches: 3. Germline V CDR1 and CDR2: NNHDY, SYVADS.

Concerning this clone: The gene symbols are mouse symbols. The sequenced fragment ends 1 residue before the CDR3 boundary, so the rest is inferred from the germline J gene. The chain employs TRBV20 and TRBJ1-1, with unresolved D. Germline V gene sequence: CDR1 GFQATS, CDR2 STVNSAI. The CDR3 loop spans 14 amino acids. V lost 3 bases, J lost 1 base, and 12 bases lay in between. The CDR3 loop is CGARGGQENTEVFF. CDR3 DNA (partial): TGTGGTGCTAGAGGAGGCCAGGAAAACACAGAAGTCTTC.

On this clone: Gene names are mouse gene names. The CDR3 spells CASSQDQGWGTQYF. Incomplete CDR3 DNA: TGTGCCAGCAGCCAAGATCAGGGATGGGGCACCCAGTAC. The V and J genes are TRBV5 and TRBJ2-5; D may be TRBD1 or TRBD2 (5 bases each). The CDR3 is cut off 1 residue early in the read; its end comes from the germline J gene. Trimming pared 0 bases from V and 8 bases from J, leaving 12 bases between. The CDR3 runs 14 residues. Germline CDR1 is LGHNA and CDR2 is YNLKQL (reference sequence).

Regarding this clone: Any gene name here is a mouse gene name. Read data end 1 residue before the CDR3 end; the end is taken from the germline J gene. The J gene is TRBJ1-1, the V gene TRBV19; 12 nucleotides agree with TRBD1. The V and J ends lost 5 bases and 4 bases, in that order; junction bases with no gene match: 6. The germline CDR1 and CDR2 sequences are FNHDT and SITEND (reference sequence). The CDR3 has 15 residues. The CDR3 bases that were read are TGTGCCAGCAGACCCGGGACAGGGGGCGTCACAGAAGTCTTC. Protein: CASRPGTGGVTEVF. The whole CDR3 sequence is CASRPGTGGVTEVFF.

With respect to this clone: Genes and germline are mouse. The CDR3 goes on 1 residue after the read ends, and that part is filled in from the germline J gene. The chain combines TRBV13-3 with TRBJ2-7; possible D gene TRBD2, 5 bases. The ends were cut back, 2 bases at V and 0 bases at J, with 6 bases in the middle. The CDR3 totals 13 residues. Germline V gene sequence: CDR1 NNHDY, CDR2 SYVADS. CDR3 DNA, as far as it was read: TGTGCCAGCAGTGAATGGGGCTCCTATGAACAGTAC. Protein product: CASSEWGSYEQY. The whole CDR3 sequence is CASSEWGSYEQYF.

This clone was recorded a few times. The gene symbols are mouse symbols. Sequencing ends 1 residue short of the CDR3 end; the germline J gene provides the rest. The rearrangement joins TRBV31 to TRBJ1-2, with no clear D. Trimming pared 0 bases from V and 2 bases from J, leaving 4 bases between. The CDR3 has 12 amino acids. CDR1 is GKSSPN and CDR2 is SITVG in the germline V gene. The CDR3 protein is CAWSLKNSDYTF. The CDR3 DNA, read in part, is TGTGCCTGGAGTCTAAAGAACTCCGACTACACC.

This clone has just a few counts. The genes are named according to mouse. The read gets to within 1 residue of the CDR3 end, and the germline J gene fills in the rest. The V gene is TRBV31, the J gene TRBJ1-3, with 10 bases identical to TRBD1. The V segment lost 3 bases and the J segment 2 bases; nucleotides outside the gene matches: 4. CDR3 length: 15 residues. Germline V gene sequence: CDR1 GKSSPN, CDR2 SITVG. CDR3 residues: CAWSPGTGAGNTLYF. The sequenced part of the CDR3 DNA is TGTGCCTGGAGCCCCGGGACAGGGGCTGGAAATACGCTCTAT.

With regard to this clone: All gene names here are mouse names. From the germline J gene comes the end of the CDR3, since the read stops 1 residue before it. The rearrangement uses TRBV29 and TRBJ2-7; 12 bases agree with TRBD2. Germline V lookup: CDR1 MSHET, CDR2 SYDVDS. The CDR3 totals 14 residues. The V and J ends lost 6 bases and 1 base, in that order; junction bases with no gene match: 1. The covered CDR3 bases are TGTGCTAGCAGGGGACTGGGGGGTTCCTATGAACAGTAC. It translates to CASRGLGGSYEQY. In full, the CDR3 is CASRGLGGSYEQYF.

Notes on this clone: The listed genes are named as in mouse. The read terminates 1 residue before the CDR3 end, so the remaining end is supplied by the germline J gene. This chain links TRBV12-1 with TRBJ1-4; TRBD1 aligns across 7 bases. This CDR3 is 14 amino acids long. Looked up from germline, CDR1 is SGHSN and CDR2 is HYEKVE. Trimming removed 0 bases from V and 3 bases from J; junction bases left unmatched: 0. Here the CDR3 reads CASSLDRANERLFF. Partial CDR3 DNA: TGTGCCAGCTCTCTCGACAGGGCCAACGAAAGATTATTT.

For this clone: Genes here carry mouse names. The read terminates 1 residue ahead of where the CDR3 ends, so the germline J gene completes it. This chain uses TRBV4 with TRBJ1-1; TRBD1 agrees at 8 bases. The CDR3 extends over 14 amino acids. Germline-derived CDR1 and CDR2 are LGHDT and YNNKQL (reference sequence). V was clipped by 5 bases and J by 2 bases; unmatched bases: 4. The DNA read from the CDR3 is TGTGCCAGCAGCCTCAGGGGGCGCAACACAGAAGTCTTC. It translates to CASSLRGRNTEVF. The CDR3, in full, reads CASSLRGRNTEVFF.

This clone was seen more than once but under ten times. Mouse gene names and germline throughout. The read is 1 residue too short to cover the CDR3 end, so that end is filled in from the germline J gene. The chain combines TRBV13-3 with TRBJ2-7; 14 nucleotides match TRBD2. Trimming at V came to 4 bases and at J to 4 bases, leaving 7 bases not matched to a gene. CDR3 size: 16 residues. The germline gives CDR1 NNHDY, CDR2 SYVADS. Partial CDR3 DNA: TGTGCCAGCAGTTCGGGACTGGGGGGGCGCGGGTATGAACAGTAC. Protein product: CASSSGLGGRGYEQY. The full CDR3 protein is CASSSGLGGRGYEQYF.

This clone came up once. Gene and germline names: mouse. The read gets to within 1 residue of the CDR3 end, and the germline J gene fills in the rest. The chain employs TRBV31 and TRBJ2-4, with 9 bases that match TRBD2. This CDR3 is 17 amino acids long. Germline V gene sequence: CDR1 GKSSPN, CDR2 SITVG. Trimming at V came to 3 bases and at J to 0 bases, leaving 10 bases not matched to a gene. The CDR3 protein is CAWRTGGFPSSQNTLYF. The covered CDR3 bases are TGTGCCTGGAGGACTGGGGGATTTCCGTCTAGTCAAAACACCTTGTAC.

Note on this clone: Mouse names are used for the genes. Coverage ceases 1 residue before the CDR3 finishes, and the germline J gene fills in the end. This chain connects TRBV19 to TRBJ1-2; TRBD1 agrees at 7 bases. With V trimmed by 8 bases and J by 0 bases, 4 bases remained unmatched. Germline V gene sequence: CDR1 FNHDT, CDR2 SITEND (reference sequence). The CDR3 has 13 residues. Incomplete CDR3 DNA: TGTGCCAGAGCTCAGGGGGCAAACTCCGACTACACC. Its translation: CARAQGANSDYT. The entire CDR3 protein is CARAQGANSDYTF.

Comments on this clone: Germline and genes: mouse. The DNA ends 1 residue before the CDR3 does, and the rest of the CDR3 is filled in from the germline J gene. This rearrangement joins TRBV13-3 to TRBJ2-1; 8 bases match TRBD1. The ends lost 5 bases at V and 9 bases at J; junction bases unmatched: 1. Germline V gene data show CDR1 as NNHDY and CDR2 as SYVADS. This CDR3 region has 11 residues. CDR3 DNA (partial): TGTGCCAGCAGGGACAGGGATGAGCAGTTC. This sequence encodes CASRDRDEQF. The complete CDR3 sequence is CASRDRDEQFF.